This T cell receptor (beta chain) was captured by sequencing in a study of regulatory T cells in long-lasting Graves disease. With iRepertoire HTBI primers and Arm-PCR of CDR3 regions, TCR beta libraries were built. TCRdb re-analysed the multiplex PCR reads in MiXCR, keeping a single row per CDR3 protein. The sample lists approximately 400,000 distinct CDR3 sequences, 23% occurring once. Trimming took 7 bases from V and 7 from J; bases not matched to a gene: 5. The CDR3 runs to 13 residues. The germline V gene has CDR1 MNHNS and CDR2 SASEGT. Time point denoted: persistent/refractory GD, antithyroid drugs over 5 years with positive TRAb. Scientists built the TCR library using RNA that was extracted from PBMCs. Diagnosis followed American Thyroid Association guidelines for Graves' disease. Ten or more counts support this clonotype.

This TCR derives from a female donor with Graves disease. The chain couples TRBV6-1 to TRBJ2-4, with 9 bases that match TRBD2. This material consisted of peripheral blood mononuclear cells (PBMCs), taken when the disease was refractory, from a patient treated with antithyroid drugs. CDR3 in amino acids: CASTRAGGNIQYF. The CDR3 DNA reads as TGTGCCAGCACCCGAGCGGGAGGCAACATTCAGTACTTC.